The 8 T cell receptor beta chains given below trace back to one sample, sequenced in a study of cytomegalovirus exposure and HLA in healthy donors. The PCR employed 60 Vbeta primers together with 13 Jbeta primers. The protocol was immunoSEQ multiplex PCR, while the TCRdb copy is restricted to in-frame clones and leaves out a portion. The sample contains under 150,000 clones, about 80% of which appear only once. The material sequenced was PBMCs. These receptors were collected from a woman aged 45-59 years in good health and CMV-seropositive.

The V call is TRBV27, the J call TRBJ1-1; 7 positions match TRBD1. This CDR3 contains 14 residues. Germline-derived CDR1 and CDR2 are MNHEY and SMNVEV (reference sequence). V trimming: 7 bases; J trimming: 4 bases; junction bases outside the gene matches: 9. CDR3 region: CASTPTGFITEAFF. CDR3 DNA sequence: TGTGCCAGCACCCCGACAGGGTTTATCACTGAAGCTTTCTTT.

The genes are TRBV25-1 and TRBJ2-7; TRBD1 might be the D (7 bases). This CDR3 is built from 11 residues. V lost 4 bases and J 12 bases, leaving 13 bases between the germline ends. The germline CDR1 and CDR2 sequences are MGHDK and SYGVNS. The CDR3 nucleotides read TGTGCCAGCAGTGCAGGGGGGTGGCGGTACTTC. It specifies CASSAGGWRYF.

The V call is TRBV9, the J call TRBJ2-6, with D possibly matching TRBD1 (6 bases). CDR1 SGDLS and CDR2 YYNGEE come from the germline V gene. CDR3 length: 18 amino acids. V dropped 2 bases and J dropped 4 bases, with 19 bases sitting between them. Written as DNA, the CDR3 is TGTGCCAGCAGCGTGGGGCTGGGGGCTTTGGCCGGGGCCAACGTCCTGACTTTC. It translates to CASSVGLGALAGANVLTF.

This clone was counted between two and nine times. The chain recombines TRBV11-3 with TRBJ2-3; a possible D gene is TRBD2 (6 bases). Trimming removed 0 bases from V and 0 bases from J, with 13 bases in between. The CDR3 has 17 amino acids. Per germline, CDR1 SGHNT and CDR2 YENEEA. The CDR3 DNA follows: TGTGCCAGCAGCTTAGATTCCTGGCGGGGTAGCACAGATACGCAGTATTTT. Translation: CASSLDSWRGSTDTQYF.

The V and J genes are TRBV15 and TRBJ2-2; 7 bases line up with TRBD2. V was clipped by 1 base and J by 2 bases; unmatched bases: 1. The CDR3 consists of 15 residues. Per the germline V gene, CDR1 is LNHNV and CDR2 is YYDKDF (reference sequence). The CDR3: CATSRGGLNTGELFF. Here the CDR3 DNA reads TGTGCCACCAGCAGAGGGGGACTAAACACCGGGGAGCTGTTTTTT. Full variable domain (rest looked up from reference TRBV15 and TRBJ2-2): DAMVIQNPRYQVTQFGKPVTLSCSQTLNHNVMYWYQQKSSQAPKLLFHYYDKDFNNEADTPDNFQSRRPNTSFCFLDIRSPGLGDTAMYLCATSRGGLNTGELFFGEGSRLTVL.

The CDR3 loop is CASRPGLDTYEQYF. CDR3 sequence (DNA): TGTGCCAGCAGGCCCGGACTCGATACCTACGAGCAGTACTTC. The chain has TRBV6-1 and TRBJ2-7; tentative D call: TRBD2 (5 bases). The CDR3 sequence is 14 residues long. The germline V gene has CDR1 MNHNS and CDR2 SASEGT. Trimming took off 6 bases at V and 2 bases at J, with 14 bases between the two ends.

J is TRBJ2-3 and V is TRBV2; 9 nucleotides align to TRBD2. This CDR3 is 17 amino acids long. Germline lookup yields CDR1 SNHLY and CDR2 FYNNEI. Germline trimming cut 2 bases from V and 6 bases from J; bases unmatched to any gene: 12. The CDR3 sequence is CASSEWRREGVGDTQYF. Here the CDR3 DNA reads TGTGCCAGCAGTGAATGGCGGCGGGAGGGTGTGGGGGATACGCAGTATTTT.

J is TRBJ1-2 and V is TRBV9; no definite D call. The CDR3 is 14 residues long. Germline CDR1 reads SGDLS; CDR2 reads YYNGEE. Trimming cost V 4 bases and J 4 bases, with 14 bases left between them. This CDR3 reads CASSPNNLLYGYTF. CDR3 DNA sequence: TGTGCCAGCAGCCCCAACAACCTGCTCTATGGCTACACCTTC.